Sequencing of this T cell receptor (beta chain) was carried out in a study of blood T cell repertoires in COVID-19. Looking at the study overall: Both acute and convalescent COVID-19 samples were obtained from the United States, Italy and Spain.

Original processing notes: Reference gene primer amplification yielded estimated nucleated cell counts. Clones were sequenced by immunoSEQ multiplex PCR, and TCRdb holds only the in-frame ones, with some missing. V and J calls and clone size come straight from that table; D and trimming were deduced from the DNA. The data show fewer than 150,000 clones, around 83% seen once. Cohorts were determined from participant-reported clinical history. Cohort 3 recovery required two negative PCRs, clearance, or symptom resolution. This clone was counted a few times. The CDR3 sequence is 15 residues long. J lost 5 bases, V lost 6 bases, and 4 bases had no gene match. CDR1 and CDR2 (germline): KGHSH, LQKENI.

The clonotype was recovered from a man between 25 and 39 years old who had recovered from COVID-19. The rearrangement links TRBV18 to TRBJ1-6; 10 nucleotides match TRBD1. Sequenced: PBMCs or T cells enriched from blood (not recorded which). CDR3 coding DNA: TGTGCCAGCTCTTGGGGGACAGGGGATAATTCACCCCTCCACTTT. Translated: CASSWGTGDNSPLHF.